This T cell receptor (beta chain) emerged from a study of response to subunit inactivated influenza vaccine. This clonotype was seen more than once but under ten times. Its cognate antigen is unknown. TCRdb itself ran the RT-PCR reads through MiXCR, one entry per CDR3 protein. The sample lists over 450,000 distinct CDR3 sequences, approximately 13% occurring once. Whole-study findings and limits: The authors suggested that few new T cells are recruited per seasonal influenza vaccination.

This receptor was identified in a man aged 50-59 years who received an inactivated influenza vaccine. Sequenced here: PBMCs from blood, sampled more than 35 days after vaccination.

In DNA form, the CDR3 reads TGTGCCAGCAGACGCGGGAGCTCCTACGAGCAGTACTTC. Translated, it gives CASRRGSSYEQYF. The V gene is TRBV12-3 or TRBV12-4, the J gene TRBJ2-7, with TRBD2 identical over 7 bases. This CDR3 is built from 13 residues. With 6 bases clipped from V and 0 bases from J, the junction kept 2 bases outside the gene matches.